The clone carrying this T cell receptor (beta chain) has a single count. The entry originates in a study of blood T cell repertoires in COVID-19. Repertoires were generated with immunoSEQ multiplex PCR, while TCRdb's copy carries only in-frame clones and drops some. The sample records 75,000 to 100,000 clones, 87% being singletons. Germline lookup yields CDR1 MNHNS and CDR2 SASEGT. This CDR3 contains 16 residues. Trimming took off 1 base at V and 8 bases at J, with 17 bases between the two ends. The TCR sequence derives from a human donor with acute or convalescent COVID-19. The donor label of this sample is uncertain. V is TRBV6-1 and J is TRBJ1-4; possible D gene TRBD1, 6 bases. The sequencing sample was made of peripheral blood. The CDR3 reads CASSEDKGGVREKLFF. As DNA, the CDR3 is TGTGCCAGCAGTGAAGACAAAGGGGGAGTAAGGGAAAAACTGTTTTTT.